These 11 T cell receptor beta chains came from one sample sequenced in a study of blood T cells in healthy people across ages. Primers used in a second PCR of roughly 6 to 12 cycles were a sample-barcoded 5' primer and a J-beta primer mix. TCRdb passed the 5' RACE reads through MiXCR, listing each CDR3 protein once. The sample comprises around 1,500,000 distinct CDR3 sequences, roughly 45% of which are singletons, and 7.9% rests with the top ten. Sequenced: blood. The receptors derive from a woman between 18 and 29 years old in good health.

The chain recombines TRBV7-9 with TRBJ1-2; TRBD1 is a possible D gene (5 bases). The CDR3 consists of 12 residues. V lost 5 bases, J lost 12 bases, and 16 bases lay in between. Germline CDR1 SEHNR, CDR2 FQNEAQ (reference sequence). DNA of the CDR3: TGTGCCAGCAGCCCTTCGGTACAGGCCCACACCTTC. Translation: CASSPSVQAHTF.

This clonotype was counted only a few times. The chain links TRBV7-8 to TRBJ2-1; D possibly corresponds to TRBD2 (7 bases). CDR3 length: 14 residues. Trimming left V 7 bases short and J 2 bases short, with 12 bases between. Germline V gene sequence: CDR1 SGHVS, CDR2 FQNEAQ. The CDR3 DNA reads as TGTGCCAGCATTGGGGGGGGGCCCTACAATGAGCAGTTCTTC. It encodes CASIGGGPYNEQFF.

This clonotype came up a few times. The CDR3: CSATPTGDTQYF. The CDR3 DNA reads TGCAGTGCTACCCCGACAGGAGATACGCAGTATTTT. This chain uses TRBV20-1 with TRBJ2-3; tentatively, D is TRBD1 (6 bases). The germline V gene encodes CDR1 DFQATT and CDR2 SNEGSKA (reference sequence). This CDR3 spans 12 amino acids. The germline V and J ends were trimmed by 4 bases and 5 bases, with 10 bases remaining between them.

This chain joins TRBV9 and TRBJ2-5; D is ambiguous. Germline assignment: CDR1 SGDLS and CDR2 YYNGEE. This CDR3 spans 11 amino acids. Trimming pared 3 bases from V and 11 bases from J, leaving 11 bases between. The CDR3 protein is CASSEIPRQYF. The CDR3 bases are TGTGCCAGCAGCGAAATTCCGCGGCAGTACTTC.

V and J are TRBV12-3 or TRBV12-4 and TRBJ2-5; D unresolved. Trimming pared 2 bases from V and 11 bases from J, leaving 24 bases between. This CDR3 is 16 amino acids long. Here the CDR3 reads CASSLPRVAQVYEQYF. The CDR3 region has the DNA TGTGCCAGCAGTTTACCCCGGGTAGCTCAGGTCTATGAGCAGTACTTC.

The rearrangement joins TRBV2 to TRBJ2-7; 11 bases line up with TRBD2. V dropped 6 bases and J dropped 6; count of bases not matched to a gene: 7. Germline V gives CDR1 SNHLY, CDR2 FYNNEI. The CDR3 totals 14 residues. In nucleotides, the CDR3 is TGTGCCAGCAGGAGACTAGCGGGGCCCGGCGAGCAGTACTTC. This gives the protein CASRRLAGPGEQYF.

This clonotype was picked up a small number of times. V is TRBV9 and J is TRBJ2-7; 9 bases are shared with TRBD2. Germline CDR1 reads SGDLS; CDR2 reads YYNGEE. V was clipped by 2 bases and J by 4 bases; unmatched bases: 16. The CDR3 runs to 18 residues. The CDR3 reads CASSVGALDSGGFYEQYF. CDR3 nucleotides: TGTGCCAGCAGCGTGGGGGCCCTTGATAGCGGGGGATTTTACGAGCAGTACTTC.

This rearrangement joins TRBV4-1 to TRBJ1-1; D remains ambiguous. The germline V and J ends were trimmed by 0 bases and 5 bases, with 16 bases remaining between them. The CDR3 loop spans 16 amino acids. Germline loops: CDR1 MGHRA, CDR2 YSYEKL. The CDR3 DNA sequence: TGCGCCAGCAGCCAAGATAGAGTCGATGGTGGGACTGAAGCTTTCTTT. Translation gives CASSQDRVDGGTEAFF.

Notes on this clonotype: The conserved closing phenylalanine or tryptophan is absent in this CDR3, likely reflecting a read error. The V and J genes are TRBV7-2 and TRBJ1-1; 8 nucleotides align to TRBD1. V dropped 2 bases and J dropped 3; count of bases not matched to a gene: 2. This CDR3 has 14 residues. The germline V gene encodes CDR1 SGHTA and CDR2 FQGNSA. The CDR3 DNA reads TGTGCCAGCAGCTTATACAGGGGGTACACTGAAGCTTTCGTT. Its translation is CASSLYRGYTEAFV.

This clonotype was counted between two and nine times. This chain links TRBV6-5 with TRBJ1-2; 7 nucleotides line up with TRBD1. The germline V gene has CDR1 MNHEY and CDR2 SVGAGI. V trimming: 0 bases; J trimming: 8 bases; junction bases outside the gene matches: 6. The CDR3 runs to 14 residues. The CDR3 nucleotides read TGTGCCAGCAGTTACTCGGCCCAGGGGGGAGGCTACACCTTC. This gives the protein CASSYSAQGGGYTF.

This clonotype has just a few counts. The J gene is TRBJ1-2, the V gene TRBV12-3 or TRBV12-4, with D maybe TRBD1 (5 bases). V lost 2 bases and J 0 bases, leaving 10 bases between the germline ends. The CDR3 sequence is 15 residues long. In DNA, the CDR3 is TGTGCCAGCAGTTTATGGGGGAAATCTAACTATGGCTACACCTTC. Amino acid sequence: CASSLWGKSNYGYTF.